Shown below are 30 T cell receptor beta chains from a single sample sequenced in a study of blood T cells in healthy people across ages. Primers used in a second PCR of roughly 7 to 12 cycles were a sample-barcoded 5' primer and a J-beta primer mix. TCRdb recomputed calls from the 5' RACE reads with MiXCR, one row per CDR3 protein. The data contain 650,000 to 1,000,000 distinct CDR3 sequences, less than 60% of them seen just once; the ten biggest clones take up around 18%. Sequencing input: blood. These TCRs come from an elderly man in good health.

V gene TRBV10-3 combines with J gene TRBJ2-1, with 9 bases matching TRBD2. Germline V gene data show CDR1 as ENHRY and CDR2 as SYGVKD. With V trimmed by 6 bases and J by 5 bases, 11 bases remained unmatched. The CDR3 runs 16 residues. The CDR3 protein is CAISLALAGPNNEQFF. As DNA, the CDR3 is TGTGCCATCAGCCTGGCACTAGCGGGTCCGAACAATGAGCAGTTCTTC.

The CDR3 spells CASSEAESTEAFF. DNA of the CDR3: TGTGCCAGCAGTGAAGCCGAAAGTACTGAAGCTTTCTTT. The chain joins TRBV2 to TRBJ1-1; D is undetermined. The CDR3 loop spans 13 amino acids. Germline V CDR1 and CDR2: SNHLY, FYNNEI. V dropped 0 bases and J dropped 5 bases, with 7 bases sitting between them.

The gene calls are TRBV2 and TRBJ2-2, with D possibly being TRBD1 (5 bases). CDR3 length: 12 residues. The V end was cut by 7 bases, the J end by 7 bases, with 10 bases between. The germline gives CDR1 SNHLY, CDR2 FYNNEI. This CDR3 reads CASTERGGELFF. In DNA, the CDR3 is TGTGCCAGCACAGAAAGGGGCGGGGAGCTGTTTTTT.

The rearrangement links TRBV7-2 to TRBJ2-1; tentative D call: TRBD2 (6 bases). This CDR3 is built from 15 residues. V shed 5 bases and J shed 2 bases, with 13 bases lying between them. Germline values: CDR1 SGHTA, CDR2 FQGNSA. The CDR3 region has the DNA TGTGCCAGCAGCACCTCGGCGGGGCCCTACAATGAGCAGTTCTTC. Translating gives CASSTSAGPYNEQFF.

This clonotype has a handful of counts. CDR3 nucleotides: TGTGCCAGCAGCTTAGACCGGACCCCTATTGGTAATGAGCAGTTCTTC. It specifies CASSLDRTPIGNEQFF. The chain combines TRBV7-8 with TRBJ2-1; D is unclear. The germline V gene encodes CDR1 SGHVS and CDR2 FQNEAQ. Between the trimmed V and J ends, which lost 1 base and 7 bases, there was a span of 17 bases. There are 16 residues in the CDR3.

CDR3 nucleotides: TGCGCCAGCAGGGGGGATAGCTATGGCTACACCTTC. Amino acids: CASRGDSYGYTF. The genes are TRBV5-1 and TRBJ1-2, with D possibly TRBD1 on 5 matching bases. Germline V lookup: CDR1 SGHRS, CDR2 YFSETQ. The CDR3 has 12 amino acids. Deletions cut 5 bases from V and 4 bases from J, with 9 bases between.

In its sample, this clonotype was seen many times. The V and J genes are TRBV5-6 and TRBJ2-7, with TRBD1 matching over 7 bases. V lost 3 bases and J lost 3; bases outside the gene matches: 6. The germline CDR1 and CDR2 sequences are SGHDT and YYEEEE. The CDR3 runs to 14 residues. CDR3 in amino acids: CASSWEDRDYEQYF. CDR3 sequence (DNA): TGTGCCAGCAGCTGGGAAGACAGGGACTACGAGCAGTACTTC.

In its sample, this clonotype was seen a few times. The V and J genes are TRBV20-1 and TRBJ2-1, with 13 bases lining up with TRBD2. The V and J ends lost 5 bases and 4 bases, in that order; junction bases with no gene match: 5. The germline CDR1 and CDR2 sequences are DFQATT and SNEGSKA (reference sequence). The CDR3 extends over 15 amino acids. The CDR3: CSAPLAGGIYNEQFF. Written as DNA, the CDR3 is TGCAGTGCTCCACTAGCGGGAGGGATATACAATGAGCAGTTCTTC.

The J gene is TRBJ2-1, the V gene TRBV7-3; the match to TRBD2 covers 8 bases. The germline V gene has CDR1 SGHTA and CDR2 FQGTGA. With 3 bases clipped from V and 4 bases from J, the junction kept 5 bases outside the gene matches. The CDR3 is made up of 15 amino acids. In DNA, the CDR3 is TGTGCCAGCAGCTTCCTAGCGGGTCAATACAATGAGCAGTTCTTC. Translating gives CASSFLAGQYNEQFF.

This clonotype was seen just once. CDR3 nucleotides: TGTGCCAGCGCCCAGGGGAACGGCTATGGCTACACCTTC. Translating gives CASAQGNGYGYTF. This rearrangement joins TRBV9 to TRBJ1-2; D is perhaps TRBD1 (6 bases). The germline V gene encodes CDR1 SGDLS and CDR2 YYNGEE. This CDR3 region has 13 residues. Trimming removed 7 bases at V and 4 bases at J, with 14 bases between.

CDR3 sequence (DNA): TGTGCCAGCAGCAAGAGGGACAGGGCTCGAGCTTTCTTT. Translation: CASSKRDRARAFF. V gene TRBV6-5 combines with J gene TRBJ1-1, with 9 nucleotides matching TRBD1. The CDR3 runs to 13 residues. Germline V CDR1 and CDR2: MNHEY, SVGAGI. The junction had 9 bases not matched to a gene; V was cut back by 6 bases and J by 10 bases.

Worth noting for this clonotype: The junction departs from the called germline gene at one end, perhaps through a read error. The rearrangement links TRBV5-6 to TRBJ1-2; 10 bases align to TRBD1. Looked up from germline, CDR1 is SGHDT and CDR2 is YYEEEE. CDR3 length: 14 amino acids. The CDR3 region is CASSLTTGGYGYTF. In DNA, the CDR3 is TGTGCCAGCAGCTTAACGACAGGGGGCTACGGCTACACCTTT.

The sample holds one count of this clonotype. Being one base from a much bigger clone, this may be a read error. The V and J genes are TRBV6-1 and TRBJ2-7; 9 nucleotides agree with TRBD1. The J call may be in error: the DNA end matches TRBJ2-5 better. Germline CDR1 MNHNS, CDR2 SASEGT. The CDR3 length is 13 residues. CDR3 DNA sequence: TGTGCCAGCAGTGGGACAGGGGTGGAGACCCAGTACTTC. Its translation is CASSGTGVETQYF.

With respect to this clonotype: The junction shows a germline mismatch at one end, possibly a read error. The rearrangement links TRBV29-1 to TRBJ1-2; D call uncertain. Germline V lookup: CDR1 SQVTM, CDR2 ANQGSEA. The CDR3 covers 14 residues. The DNA for the CDR3 is TGCAGCGTTGACCAGCCTCAAGCTAACTGTGGCTACACCTTC. The encoded protein is CSVDQPQANCGYTF.

This clonotype was counted between two and nine times. The CDR3, as DNA: TGTGCCATCACCGAGGGTAATTCACCCCTCCACTTT. It encodes CAITEGNSPLHF. The chain uses TRBV10-3 and TRBJ1-6; D is uncertain. Germline V gene lookup returns CDR1 ENHRY and CDR2 SYGVKD. Deletions cut 7 bases from V and 6 bases from J, with 7 bases between. CDR3 length: 12 residues.

This rearrangement joins TRBV5-1 to TRBJ2-3, with D possibly TRBD2 on 5 matching bases. Germline V gene data show CDR1 as SGHRS and CDR2 as YFSETQ. The CDR3 contains 16 residues. V lost 0 bases and J 6 bases, leaving 17 bases between the germline ends. CDR3 protein: CASSLVGIGMMDTQYF. The CDR3 DNA sequence: TGCGCCAGCAGCTTGGTTGGTATCGGGATGATGGATACGCAGTATTTT.

In this sample, this clonotype turned up a few times. The V call is TRBV2, the J call TRBJ2-5; 9 bases are shared with TRBD2. The J segment lost 3 bases and the V segment lost 2 bases, leaving 7 bases of the junction unmatched. Germline V gene data show CDR1 as SNHLY and CDR2 as FYNNEI. There are 16 residues in the CDR3. The CDR3 DNA reads TGTGCCAGCAGTGAATTTTCTAGCGGGATTAAAGAGACCCAGTACTTC. Its protein product is CASSEFSSGIKETQYF.

This clonotype was counted a few times. The chain uses TRBV10-3 and TRBJ2-3; D is unresolved. V dropped 0 bases and J dropped 2 bases, with 6 bases sitting between them. The CDR3 is made up of 14 amino acids. Germline-derived CDR1 and CDR2 are ENHRY and SYGVKD. The CDR3 sequence: CAISESADTDTQYF. CDR3 sequence (DNA): TGTGCCATCAGTGAGTCCGCGGACACAGATACGCAGTATTTT.

The CDR3 nucleotides are TGTGCCACCGCGGACAGGGTAGCTAACTATGGCTACACCTTC. The encoded protein is CATADRVANYGYTF. The chain employs TRBV10-3 and TRBJ1-2, with 8 bases matching TRBD1. From germline, CDR1 is ENHRY and CDR2 SYGVKD. With V trimmed by 10 bases and J by 0 bases, 7 bases remained unmatched. CDR3 length: 14 amino acids.

In its sample, this clonotype was seen a few times. V is TRBV12-3 or TRBV12-4 and J is TRBJ1-4; tentative D call: TRBD1 (5 bases). Trimming took off 3 bases at V and 8 bases at J, with 13 bases between the two ends. The CDR3 contains 14 residues. The chain's CDR3 is CASSFRATSEKLFF. The CDR3 nucleotides read TGTGCCAGCAGTTTCAGGGCCACATCGGAAAAACTGTTTTTT.

This clonotype was recorded many times. The rearrangement uses TRBV6-5 and TRBJ2-1, with 8 bases identical to TRBD2. Germline assignment: CDR1 MNHEY and CDR2 SVGAGI. This CDR3 spans 13 amino acids. The junction had 2 bases not matched to a gene; V was cut back by 2 bases and J by 8 bases. CDR3 DNA sequence: TGTGCCAGCAGTTACCTCGGGGGGGATGAGCAGTTCTTC. Its translation is CASSYLGGDEQFF.

The chain is built from TRBV14 and TRBJ2-1, with 10 bases identical to TRBD2. With V trimmed by 4 bases and J by 0 bases, 12 bases remained unmatched. The CDR3 contains 19 residues. CDR1 is SGHDN, CDR2 FVKESK, per germline. In DNA, the CDR3 is TGTGCCAGCAGCCGCGGGGTCGCTAGCGGGAGATCCTCCTACAATGAGCAGTTCTTC. Translated: CASSRGVASGRSSYNEQFF.

This clonotype was found a few times. The CDR3 here is CASSQGLGGLGPGNEQFF. The CDR3 bases are TGTGCCAGCAGCCAAGGATTGGGGGGACTAGGTCCGGGTAATGAGCAGTTCTTC. This chain links TRBV3-1 with TRBJ2-1; 8 bases are shared with TRBD2. Germline loops: CDR1 LGHDT, CDR2 YNNKEL (reference sequence). The J segment lost 7 bases and the V segment lost 1 base, leaving 15 bases of the junction unmatched. The CDR3 has 18 amino acids.

This clonotype was seen more than once but under ten times. The chain links TRBV6-6 to TRBJ2-7; no clear D. Per the germline V gene, CDR1 is MNHNY and CDR2 is SVGAGI (reference sequence). V dropped 6 bases and J dropped 0 bases, with 12 bases sitting between them. The CDR3 extends over 14 amino acids. This CDR3 reads CASSPELSSYEQYF. The CDR3 DNA follows: TGTGCCAGCAGCCCGGAGTTGAGCTCCTACGAGCAGTACTTC.

The chain uses TRBV28 and TRBJ2-1; TRBD2 matches at 8 bases. Trimming at V came to 3 bases and at J to 5 bases, leaving 6 bases not matched to a gene. The germline V gene encodes CDR1 MDHEN and CDR2 SYDVKM. The CDR3 runs to 15 residues. The CDR3 reads CASSLSRRGDNEQFF. DNA of the CDR3: TGTGCCAGCAGTTTGAGTCGGCGGGGGGACAATGAGCAGTTCTTC.

This clonotype was detected only once. V is TRBV12-3 or TRBV12-4 and J is TRBJ1-6; 7 bases line up with TRBD1. V shed 7 bases, J shed 7 bases, and the junction held 7 bases outside the gene matches. The CDR3 contains 14 residues. The CDR3 here is CASTKTGTNSPLHF. The DNA of the CDR3 is TGTGCCAGCACCAAGACAGGGACGAATTCACCCCTCCACTTT.

There are many counts of this clonotype. The rearrangement uses TRBV10-3 and TRBJ2-3; D may be TRBD2 (5 bases). This CDR3 has 16 residues. Trimming took 3 bases from V and 1 from J, leaving 14 bases between them. Germline assignment: CDR1 ENHRY and CDR2 SYGVKD. The CDR3, as DNA: TGTGCCATCAGTGACCGGGATTTGGCTGGCACAGATACGCAGTATTTT. It yields the protein CAISDRDLAGTDTQYF.

This sequence joins TRBV18 and TRBJ1-1; D unresolved. Germline CDR1 reads KGHSH; CDR2 reads LQKENI. The CDR3 consists of 15 residues. Trimming stripped 4 bases from V and 3 bases from J, with 15 bases between. DNA of the CDR3: TGTGCCAGCTCACTGACTCTCGCCGTGGACACTGAAGCTTTCTTT. Translated, it gives CASSLTLAVDTEAFF.

This clonotype turned up a few times. The J gene is TRBJ2-1, the V gene TRBV7-9, with 13 bases aligning to TRBD2. With 4 bases clipped from V and 6 bases from J, the junction kept 6 bases outside the gene matches. The V gene's germline CDR1 is SEHNR and CDR2 FQNEAQ (reference sequence). This CDR3 has 16 amino acids. This CDR3 reads CASSYGTSGMVNEQFF. In DNA, the CDR3 is TGTGCCAGCAGCTATGGGACTAGCGGGATGGTCAATGAGCAGTTCTTC.

In DNA form, the CDR3 reads TGTGCCAGCAGCCAAGATCAGGGGGGGAGAGTCTACGAGCAGTACTTC. Translated, it gives CASSQDQGGRVYEQYF. The chain has TRBV3-1 and TRBJ2-7; D tentatively reads TRBD1 or TRBD2 (7 bases each). The CDR3 length is 16 residues. Germline lookup yields CDR1 LGHDT and CDR2 YNNKEL (reference sequence). The V end lost 0 bases, the J end lost 3 bases, and 15 bases lay between the germline ends.